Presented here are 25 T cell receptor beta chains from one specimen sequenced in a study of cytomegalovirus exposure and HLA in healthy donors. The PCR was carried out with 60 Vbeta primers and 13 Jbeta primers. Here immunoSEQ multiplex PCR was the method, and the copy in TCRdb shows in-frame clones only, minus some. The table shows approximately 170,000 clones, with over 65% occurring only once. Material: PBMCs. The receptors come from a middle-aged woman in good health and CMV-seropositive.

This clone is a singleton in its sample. DNA of the CDR3: TGTGCCAGCAGCTTCCCGGGAATGCCCTACGAGCAGTACTTC. Its translation: CASSFPGMPYEQYF. The chain links TRBV11-1 to TRBJ2-7; maybe TRBD2 (5 bases). The germline CDR1 and CDR2 sequences are SGHAT and FQDESV (reference sequence). The CDR3 covers 14 residues. Trimming pared 3 bases from V and 2 bases from J, leaving 11 bases between.

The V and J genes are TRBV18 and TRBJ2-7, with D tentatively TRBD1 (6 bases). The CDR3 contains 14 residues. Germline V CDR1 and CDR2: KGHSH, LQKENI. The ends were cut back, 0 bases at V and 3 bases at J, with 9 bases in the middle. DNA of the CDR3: TGTGCCAGCTCACCACCTGGACAGAACTACGAGCAGTACTTC. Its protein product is CASSPPGQNYEQYF.

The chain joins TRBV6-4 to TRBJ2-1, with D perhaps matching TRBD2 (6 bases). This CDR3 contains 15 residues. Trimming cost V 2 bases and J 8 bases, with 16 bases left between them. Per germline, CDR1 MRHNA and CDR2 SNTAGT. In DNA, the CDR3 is TGTGCCAGCAGTGACACGGGGAGGCCCAACCATGAGCAGTTCTTC. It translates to CASSDTGRPNHEQFF.

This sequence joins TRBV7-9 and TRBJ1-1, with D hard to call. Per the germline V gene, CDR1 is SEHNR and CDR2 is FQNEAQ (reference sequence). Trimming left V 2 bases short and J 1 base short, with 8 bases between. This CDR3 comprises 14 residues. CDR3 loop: CASSLTFSNTEAFF. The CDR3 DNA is TGTGCCAGCAGCTTAACATTCTCGAACACTGAAGCTTTCTTT.

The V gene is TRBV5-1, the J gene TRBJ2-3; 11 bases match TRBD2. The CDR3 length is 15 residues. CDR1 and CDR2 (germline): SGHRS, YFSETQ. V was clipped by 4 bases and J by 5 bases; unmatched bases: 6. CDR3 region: CASSETSGSGDTQYF. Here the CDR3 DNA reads TGCGCCAGCAGCGAAACTAGCGGGAGCGGAGATACGCAGTATTTT.

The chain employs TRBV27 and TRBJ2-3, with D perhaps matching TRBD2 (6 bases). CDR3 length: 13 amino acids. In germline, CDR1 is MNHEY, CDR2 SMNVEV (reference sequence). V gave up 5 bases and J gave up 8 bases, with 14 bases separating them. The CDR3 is CASSPIFGGTQYF. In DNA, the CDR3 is TGTGCCAGCAGTCCCATATTCGGGGGTACGCAGTATTTT.

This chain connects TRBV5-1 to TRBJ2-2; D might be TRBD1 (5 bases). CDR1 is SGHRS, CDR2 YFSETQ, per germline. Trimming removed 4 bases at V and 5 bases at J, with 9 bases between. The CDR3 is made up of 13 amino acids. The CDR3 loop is CASSRGQTGELFF. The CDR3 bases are TGCGCCAGCAGCAGAGGACAAACCGGGGAGCTGTTTTTT.

The CDR3 loop reads CASSDRGAAEQYF. The CDR3 DNA sequence: TGTGCCAGCAGTGACCGGGGGGCTGCCGAGCAGTACTTC. V usage is TRBV6-1 and J usage is TRBJ2-5; maybe TRBD2 (7 bases). The J call may be wrong; the DNA end is better matched by TRBJ2-7. The germline V gene has CDR1 MNHNS and CDR2 SASEGT. This CDR3 spans 13 amino acids.

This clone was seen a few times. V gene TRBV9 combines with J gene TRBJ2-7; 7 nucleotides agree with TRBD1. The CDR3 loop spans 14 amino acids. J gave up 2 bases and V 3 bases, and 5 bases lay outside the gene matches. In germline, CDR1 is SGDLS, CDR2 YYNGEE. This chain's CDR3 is CASSGGQTTYEQYF. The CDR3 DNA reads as TGTGCCAGCAGCGGGGGACAGACTACCTACGAGCAGTACTTC.

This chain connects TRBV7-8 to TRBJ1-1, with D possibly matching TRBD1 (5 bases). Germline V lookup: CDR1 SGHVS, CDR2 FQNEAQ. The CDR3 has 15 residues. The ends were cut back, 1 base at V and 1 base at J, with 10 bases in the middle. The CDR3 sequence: CASSLDPGSNTEAFF. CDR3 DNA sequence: TGTGCCAGCAGCTTAGATCCAGGGTCGAACACTGAAGCTTTCTTT.

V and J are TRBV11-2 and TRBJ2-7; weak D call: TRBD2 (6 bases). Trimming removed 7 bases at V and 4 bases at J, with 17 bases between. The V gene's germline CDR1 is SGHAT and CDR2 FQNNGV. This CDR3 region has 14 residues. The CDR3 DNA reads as TGTGCCAGCACCTCCGGAGGGAGTAGGTACGAGCAGTACTTC. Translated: CASTSGGSRYEQYF.

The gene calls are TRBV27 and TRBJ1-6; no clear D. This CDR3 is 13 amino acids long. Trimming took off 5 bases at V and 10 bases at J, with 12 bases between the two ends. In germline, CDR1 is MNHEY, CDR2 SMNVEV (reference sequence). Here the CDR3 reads CASSPSNESPLHF. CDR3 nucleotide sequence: TGTGCCAGCAGTCCATCAAACGAGTCACCCCTCCACTTT.

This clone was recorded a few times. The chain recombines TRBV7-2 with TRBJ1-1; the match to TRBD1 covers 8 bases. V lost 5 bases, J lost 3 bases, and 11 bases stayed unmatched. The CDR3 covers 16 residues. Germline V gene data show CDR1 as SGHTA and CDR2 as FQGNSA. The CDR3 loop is CASSPDRAGVYTEAFF. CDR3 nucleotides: TGTGCCAGCAGCCCGGACAGGGCGGGGGTTTACACTGAAGCTTTCTTT.

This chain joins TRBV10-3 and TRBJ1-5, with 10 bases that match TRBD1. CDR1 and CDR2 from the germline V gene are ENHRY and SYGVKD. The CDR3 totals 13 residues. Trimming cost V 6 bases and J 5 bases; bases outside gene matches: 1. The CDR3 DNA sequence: TGTGCCATCAGCGGGACAGGGGATCAGCCCCAGCATTTT. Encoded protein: CAISGTGDQPQHF.

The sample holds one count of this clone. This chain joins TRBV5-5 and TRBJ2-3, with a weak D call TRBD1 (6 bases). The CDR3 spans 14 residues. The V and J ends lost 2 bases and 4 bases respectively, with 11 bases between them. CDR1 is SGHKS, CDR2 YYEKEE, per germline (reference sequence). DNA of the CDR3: TGTGCCAGCAGCTTCAGGGGCATCCCAGATACGCAGTATTTT. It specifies CASSFRGIPDTQYF.

The CDR3, as DNA: TGTGCCAGCTCACCACCGGGACTAGCGGGGGGTTTCGGCGAGCAGTACTTC. It is translated as CASSPPGLAGGFGEQYF. This chain uses TRBV18 with TRBJ2-7; 15 bases agree with TRBD2. The CDR3 covers 17 residues. Unmatched junction bases numbered 6, after V lost 0 bases and J lost 6 bases. Germline V gives CDR1 KGHSH, CDR2 LQKENI.

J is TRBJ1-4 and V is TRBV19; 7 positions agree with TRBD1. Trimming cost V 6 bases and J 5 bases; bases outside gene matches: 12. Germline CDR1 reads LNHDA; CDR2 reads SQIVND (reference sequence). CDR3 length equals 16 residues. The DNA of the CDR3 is TGTGCCAGTAGACGACAAGGACAGGAATTCAATGAAAAACTGTTTTTT. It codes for CASRRQGQEFNEKLFF. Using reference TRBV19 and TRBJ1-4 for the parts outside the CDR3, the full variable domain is DGGITQSPKYLFRKEGQNVTLSCEQNLNHDAMYWYRQDPGQGLRLIYYSQIVNDFQKGDIAEGYSVSREKKESFPLTVTSAQKNPTAFYLCASRRQGQEFNEKLFFGSGTQLSVL.

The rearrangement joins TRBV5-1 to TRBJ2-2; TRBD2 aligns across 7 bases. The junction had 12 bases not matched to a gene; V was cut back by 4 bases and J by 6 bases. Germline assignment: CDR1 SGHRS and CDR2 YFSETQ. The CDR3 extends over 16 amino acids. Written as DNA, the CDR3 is TGCGCCAGCAGCCTTACTGGGACTACGGGGCCCGGGGAGCTGTTTTTT. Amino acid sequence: CASSLTGTTGPGELFF.

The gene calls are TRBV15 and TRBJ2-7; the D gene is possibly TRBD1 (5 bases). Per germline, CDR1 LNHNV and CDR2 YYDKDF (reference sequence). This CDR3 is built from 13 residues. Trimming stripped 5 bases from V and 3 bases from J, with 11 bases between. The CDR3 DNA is TGTGCCACCAGCCCAGGGTTTGTCTACGAGCAGTACTTC. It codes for CATSPGFVYEQYF.

The CDR3: CASSPPRHEQYF. Here the CDR3 DNA reads TGTGCCAGCAGCCCCCCTAGACACGAGCAGTACTTC. The J gene is TRBJ2-7, the V gene TRBV28; D not certain. From germline, CDR1 is MDHEN and CDR2 SYDVKM. The CDR3 contains 12 residues. V was clipped by 6 bases and J by 5 bases, with 11 bases between them.

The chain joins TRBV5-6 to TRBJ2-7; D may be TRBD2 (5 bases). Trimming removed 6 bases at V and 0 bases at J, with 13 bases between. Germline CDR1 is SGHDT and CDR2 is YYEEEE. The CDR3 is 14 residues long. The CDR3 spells CASIRGQTSYEQYF. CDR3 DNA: TGTGCCAGCATCCGAGGGCAGACCTCCTACGAGCAGTACTTC.

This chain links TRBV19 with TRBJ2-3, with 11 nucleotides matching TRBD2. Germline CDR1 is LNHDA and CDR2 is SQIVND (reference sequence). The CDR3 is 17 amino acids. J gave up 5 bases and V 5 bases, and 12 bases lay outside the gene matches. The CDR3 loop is CASSRRQLAGVGDTQYF. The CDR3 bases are TGTGCCAGTAGTCGACGCCAACTAGCGGGAGTGGGAGATACGCAGTATTTT.

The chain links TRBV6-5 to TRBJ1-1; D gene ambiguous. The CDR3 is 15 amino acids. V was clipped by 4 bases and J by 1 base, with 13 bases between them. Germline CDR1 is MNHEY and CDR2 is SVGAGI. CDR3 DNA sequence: TGTGCCAGCAGTTTCCACAATACAGCGAACACTGAAGCTTTCTTT. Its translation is CASSFHNTANTEAFF.

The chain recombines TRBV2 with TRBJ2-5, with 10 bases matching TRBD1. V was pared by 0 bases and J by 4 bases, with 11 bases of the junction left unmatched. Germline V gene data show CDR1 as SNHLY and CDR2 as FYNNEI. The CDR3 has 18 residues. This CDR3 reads CASSEALQGTGDGETQYF. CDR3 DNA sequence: TGTGCCAGCAGTGAAGCGCTTCAAGGGACAGGGGACGGAGAGACCCAGTACTTC.

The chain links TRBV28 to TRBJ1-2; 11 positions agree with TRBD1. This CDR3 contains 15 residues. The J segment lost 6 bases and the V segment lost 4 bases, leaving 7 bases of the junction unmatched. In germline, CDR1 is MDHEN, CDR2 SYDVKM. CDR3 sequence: CASSSPGQGVNGYTF. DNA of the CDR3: TGTGCCAGCAGTTCACCGGGACAGGGGGTTAATGGCTACACCTTC.